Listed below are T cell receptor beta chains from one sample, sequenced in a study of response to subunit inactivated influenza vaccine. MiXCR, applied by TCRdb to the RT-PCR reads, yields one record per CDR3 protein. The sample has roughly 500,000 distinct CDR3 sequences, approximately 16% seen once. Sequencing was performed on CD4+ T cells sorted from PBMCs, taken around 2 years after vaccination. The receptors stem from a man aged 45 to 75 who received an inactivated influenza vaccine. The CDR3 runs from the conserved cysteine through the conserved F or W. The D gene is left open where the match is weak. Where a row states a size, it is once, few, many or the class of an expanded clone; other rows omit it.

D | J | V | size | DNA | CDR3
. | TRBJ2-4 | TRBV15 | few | TGTGCCACCAGCAGAGAGAGGGCTTCCAAAAACATTCAGTACTTC | CATSRERASKNIQYF
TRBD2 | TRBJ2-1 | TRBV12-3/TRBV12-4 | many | TGTGCCAGCAGGCTAGCGGGACGTCCTTACAATGAGCAGTTCTTC | CASRLAGRPYNEQFF
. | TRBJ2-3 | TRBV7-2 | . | TGTGCCAGCAGCTTAACCCCTTGGGGCAGGCGCACAGATACGCAGTATTTT | CASSLTPWGRRTDTQYF
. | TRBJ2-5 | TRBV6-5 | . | TGTGCCAGCAGTTACTCGAAGAGGGCAGAGACCCAGTACTTC | CASSYSKRAETQYF
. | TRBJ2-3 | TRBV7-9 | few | TGTGCCAGCAGCTTAGCCGGCGTAAGCACAGATACGCAGTATTTT | CASSLAGVSTDTQYF
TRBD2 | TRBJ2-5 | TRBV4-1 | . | TGCGCCAGCAGCCGACTAGCGGGAACGCAAGAGACCCAGTACTTC | CASSRLAGTQETQYF
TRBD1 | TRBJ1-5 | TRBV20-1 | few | TGCAGTGCTAGAGAAGGAGGGGGCGCGCATCAGCCCCAGCATTTT | CSAREGGGAHQPQHF
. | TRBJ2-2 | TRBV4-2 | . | TGTGCCAGCAGCCAGAAGGGCGCCGGGGGTGGGGAGCTGTTTTTT | CASSQKGAGGGELFF
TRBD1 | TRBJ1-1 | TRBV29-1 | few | TGCAGCGTCGGGGGACAGGGCACTGAAGCTTTCTTT | CSVGGQGTEAFF
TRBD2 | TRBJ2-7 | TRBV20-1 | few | TGCAGTGCTAAAGACCCTATAGCGGGGGGCCCCTACGAGCAGTACTTC | CSAKDPIAGGPYEQYF
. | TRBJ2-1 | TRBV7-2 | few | TGTGCCAGCAGCTTAGCCCCATCCCCTAATGAGCAGTTCTTC | CASSLAPSPNEQFF
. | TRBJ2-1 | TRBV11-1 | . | TGTGCCAGCAGCTTCGGTTTTAGCACGGACAGCTCCTACAATGAGCAGTTCTTC | CASSFGFSTDSSYNEQFF
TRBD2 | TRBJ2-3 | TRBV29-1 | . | TGCAGCGTTGCCTGGGGAGCGGGAGGCACAGATACGCAGTATTTT | CSVAWGAGGTDTQYF
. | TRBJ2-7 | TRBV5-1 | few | TGCGCCAGCAGCTTGGCCGAGGGACCAACCTACGAGCAGTACTTC | CASSLAEGPTYEQYF
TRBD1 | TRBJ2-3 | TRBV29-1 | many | TGCAGCGTTCAACCGGGACAGAGCACAGATACGCAGTATTTT | CSVQPGQSTDTQYF
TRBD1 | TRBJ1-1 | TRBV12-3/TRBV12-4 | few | TGTGCCAGCAGTTTCCAGGGGGAAGGCACTGAAGCTTTCTTT | CASSFQGEGTEAFF
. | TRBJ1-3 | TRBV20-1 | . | TGCAGTGCTCCGGACGGAGACTCTGGAAACACCATATATTTT | CSAPDGDSGNTIYF
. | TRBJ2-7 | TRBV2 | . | TGTGCCAGCAGACAGGATTTCTACGAGCAGTACTTC | CASRQDFYEQYF
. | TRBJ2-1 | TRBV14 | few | TGTGCCAGCAGCCAAGAAGAGGGCCGAAGTGAGCAGTTCTTC | CASSQEEGRSEQFF
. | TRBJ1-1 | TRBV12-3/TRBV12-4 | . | TGTGCCAGCAGTTTTGGGGACACAGGGAACACTGAAGCTTTCTTT | CASSFGDTGNTEAFF
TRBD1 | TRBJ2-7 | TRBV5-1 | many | TGCGCCAGCAGCTTTGGACAGGGTTCCTACGAGCAGTACTTC | CASSFGQGSYEQYF
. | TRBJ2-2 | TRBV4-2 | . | TGTGCCAGCAGCCAAGATCCGTGGGTAAACACCGGGGAGCTGTTTTTT | CASSQDPWVNTGELFF